These T cell receptor beta chains were read from a single sample in a study of blood T cell repertoires in COVID-19. The protocol was immunoSEQ multiplex PCR, while the TCRdb copy is restricted to in-frame clones and leaves out a portion. The table lists tens of thousands of clones, around 80% of them singletons. The sequenced sample was peripheral blood. The receptors originated from a human donor in a cohort sampled during active COVID-19. CDR3s include the opening cysteine and the closing phenylalanine or tryptophan. A D gene is named only where the DNA matches it firmly. Clone size is not always given. Where it is, it says once, few, many or a class for expanded clones.

V	size	D	J	CDR3	DNA
TRBV30	.	TRBD2	TRBJ2-3	CAWTFGLAVTDTQYF	TGTGCCTGGACTTTCGGACTAGCGGTCACAGATACGCAGTATTTT
TRBV28	.	TRBD2	TRBJ2-2	CASQRLAGVRNTGELFF	TGTGCCAGCCAGAGACTAGCGGGAGTCCGTAACACCGGGGAGCTGTTTTTT
TRBV2	.	.	TRBJ1-2	CASMSAGGYTF	TGTGCCAGCATGTCGGCGGGTGGCTACACCTTC
TRBV27	.	.	TRBJ2-6	CASSTHGAGANVLTF	TGTGCCAGCAGTACCCACGGGGCTGGGGCCAACGTCCTGACTTTC
TRBV27	.	.	TRBJ2-3	CASRDLARGGDTQYF	TGTGCCAGCAGAGATCTAGCGAGGGGGGGAGATACGCAGTATTTT
TRBV3-1/TRBV3-2	.	TRBD2	TRBJ2-1	CASSQGRGRAVNEQFF	TGTGCCAGCAGCCAAGGGCGCGGGAGGGCGGTAAATGAGCAGTTCTTC
TRBV7-9	.	.	TRBJ2-1	CASTPVGPGGLARYNEQFF	TGTGCCAGCACCCCCGTCGGACCCGGGGGTCTAGCGCGATACAATGAGCAGTTCTTC
TRBV28	.	TRBD2	TRBJ2-1	CASSSGLAGQNEQFF	TGTGCCAGCAGTTCCGGACTAGCGGGCCAAAATGAGCAGTTCTTC
TRBV18	few	.	TRBJ2-7	CASSEGPYEQYF	TGTGCCAGCTCAGAGGGTCCCTACGAGCAGTACTTC
TRBV7-8	once	TRBD1	TRBJ2-5	CASSLGWTGEETQYF	TGTGCCAGCAGCTTAGGTTGGACAGGGGAAGAGACCCAGTACTTC
TRBV14	.	.	TRBJ2-5	CASSRTQGRIRETQYF	TGTGCCAGCAGCCGCACCCAGGGCCGGATTAGGGAGACCCAGTACTTC
TRBV28	.	.	TRBJ2-5	CASSLGWPQYF	TGTGCCAGCAGTTTAGGTTGGCCCCAGTACTTC
TRBV13	.	.	TRBJ2-7	CASSPPTEIGEQYF	TGTGCCAGCAGCCCGCCGACAGAAATTGGCGAGCAGTACTTC
TRBV28	.	.	TRBJ2-1	CASSLWGLRGVNNEQFF	TGTGCCAGCAGTTTATGGGGCCTTCGGGGTGTCAACAATGAGCAGTTCTTC
TRBV4-2	.	.	TRBJ2-2	CASSTHGTLGTGELFF	TGTGCCAGCAGCACCCACGGGACTCTGGGCACCGGGGAGCTGTTTTTT
TRBV29-1	few	.	TRBJ2-3	CSVEEGYLSTQYF	TGCAGCGTTGAAGAGGGCTACCTGAGTACGCAGTATTTT
TRBV19	.	TRBD1	TRBJ1-5	CASSSQTGAQPQHF	TGTGCCAGTAGTAGCCAGACAGGGGCTCAGCCCCAGCATTTT
TRBV3-1/TRBV3-2	.	.	TRBJ2-7	CASSRLQGVPYEQYF	TGTGCCAGCAGCAGACTACAGGGAGTCCCCTACGAGCAGTACTTC
TRBV28	.	.	TRBJ1-4	CASSLYQAGLFF	TGTGCCAGCAGTTTATATCAGGCCGGACTGTTTTTT
TRBV4-1	.	.	TRBJ2-2	CASSQTLKGGIAAGELFF	TGCGCCAGCAGCCAAACATTAAAGGGGGGGATAGCGGCCGGGGAGCTGTTTTTT
TRBV7-2	.	TRBD2	TRBJ2-7	CASSLGGGADYEQYF	TGTGCCAGCAGCTTAGGGGGAGGGGCGGACTACGAGCAGTACTTC
TRBV9	.	.	TRBJ2-1	CASSLGGVRYNEQFF	TGTGCCAGCAGCCTGGGGGGAGTTCGCTACAATGAGCAGTTCTTC
TRBV19	.	TRBD1	TRBJ2-7	CASSPRTVTGQGYEQYF	TGTGCCAGTAGTCCTCGAACCGTTACGGGACAGGGTTACGAGCAGTACTTC
TRBV11-1	.	TRBD2	TRBJ2-1	CASSFGLADYNEQFF	TGTGCCAGCAGCTTTGGACTAGCAGACTACAATGAGCAGTTCTTC
TRBV30	.	TRBD1	TRBJ1-4	CAWNTGTGDEKLFF	TGTGCCTGGAACACCGGGACAGGGGATGAAAAACTGTTTTTT
TRBV6-5	once	.	TRBJ2-1	CASSYSPLDEQFF	TGTGCCAGCAGTTACTCCCCCCTAGATGAGCAGTTCTTC
TRBV9	once	.	TRBJ1-2	CASSASPRADYGYTF	TGTGCCAGCAGCGCCAGCCCCAGGGCCGACTATGGCTACACCTTC
TRBV28	.	TRBD1	TRBJ2-7	CASTRDRGSYEQYF	TGTGCCAGCACCCGGGACAGGGGCTCCTACGAGCAGTACTTC
TRBV30	few	.	TRBJ1-6	CAWTAVVRVDSPLHF	TGTGCCTGGACTGCAGTTGTCAGGGTTGATTCACCCCTCCACTTT
TRBV30	.	.	TRBJ2-1	CAWLGGTGPHNEQFF	TGTGCCTGGTTGGGAGGGACAGGTCCCCACAATGAGCAGTTCTTC
TRBV6-5	.	TRBD1	TRBJ2-3	CATRPQGREDTQYF	TGTGCCACCCGGCCACAGGGGAGAGAAGATACGCAGTATTTT
TRBV11-2	.	.	TRBJ2-7	CASSFLGPLSGEQYF	TGTGCCAGCAGCTTTTTAGGCCCGCTCTCGGGGGAGCAGTACTTC
TRBV7-3	few	.	TRBJ2-5	CASSLYGQRQETQYF	TGTGCCAGCAGCTTATACGGTCAGCGACAAGAGACCCAGTACTTC
TRBV10-3	few	.	TRBJ2-1	CAIGTLAAYNEQFF	TGTGCCATCGGCACCCTAGCAGCCTACAATGAGCAGTTCTTC
TRBV3-1/TRBV3-2	.	TRBD2	TRBJ2-7	CASSQDGTNIYEQYF	TGTGCCAGCAGCCAAGACGGGACTAACATTTACGAGCAGTACTTC
TRBV18	few	.	TRBJ2-3	CASSPPRKRSSGDTQYF	TGTGCCAGCTCACCACCCAGAAAGCGGTCCTCGGGAGATACGCAGTATTTT
TRBV4-1	.	.	TRBJ1-5	CASSQVAVQPQHF	TGCGCCAGCAGCCAAGTGGCGGTTCAGCCCCAGCATTTT
TRBV5-6	.	TRBD1	TRBJ2-1	CASTLRRTGANNEQFF	TGTGCCAGCACCCTCCGTCGGACAGGGGCAAACAATGAGCAGTTCTTC
TRBV7-3	.	.	TRBJ2-7	CASSLSAGVAYEQYF	TGTGCCAGCAGCTTAAGCGCAGGGGTCGCCTACGAGCAGTACTTC
TRBV10-3	.	.	TRBJ1-3	CAIRPGVNSGNTIYF	TGTGCCATCAGGCCAGGGGTTAACTCTGGAAACACCATATATTTT
TRBV13	.	.	TRBJ1-1	CASSVSTGKATEAFF	TGTGCCAGCAGCGTCAGTACAGGGAAGGCCACTGAAGCTTTCTTT
TRBV7-3	once	TRBD1	TRBJ2-7	CATPGGKQYF	TGTGCCACGCCAGGGGGAAAGCAGTACTTC
TRBV28	.	.	TRBJ1-2	CASRGAGANYDYTF	TGTGCCAGTCGAGGAGCAGGGGCTAACTATGACTACACCTTC
TRBV5-4	.	.	TRBJ2-3	CASSLYISSTDTQYF	TGTGCCAGCAGCTTGTACATATCTAGCACAGATACGCAGTATTTT
TRBV9	once	.	TRBJ1-2	CASSVEAGHNYGYTF	TGTGCCAGCAGCGTAGAGGCAGGACATAACTATGGCTACACCTTC
TRBV3-1/TRBV3-2	.	.	TRBJ2-2	CASTAGSTGELFF	TGTGCCAGCACCGCAGGGTCCACCGGGGAGCTGTTTTTT
TRBV6-5	.	.	TRBJ2-4	CASSSQGRGNIQYF	TGTGCCAGCAGCTCTCAGGGGAGGGGAAACATTCAGTACTTC
TRBV28	once	TRBD1	TRBJ1-5	CASSFYQGAYQPQHF	TGTGCCAGCAGTTTTTATCAGGGGGCCTATCAGCCCCAGCATTTT
TRBV27	.	.	TRBJ2-1	CASSLSTGYNEQFF	TGTGCCAGCAGTTTATCTACAGGATACAATGAGCAGTTCTTC